The rows below give T cell receptor beta chains drawn from one sample of a study of T-cell memory formation after mild COVID-19. TCRdb re-analysed the 5' RACE reads in MiXCR, keeping a single row per CDR3 protein. The table includes just over 200,000 distinct CDR3 sequences, over 9% detected once. The sample was PBMCs or a T cell subset sorted from them (not recorded which). These receptors all come from a man in his late teens or twenties who had mild COVID-19 (a few samples of this study predate the infection). Cell type and time point are not known. Each CDR3 is given with its conserved first and last residue. The order of the fields is V gene, clone size, D gene, CDR3 length, J gene, CDR3 protein, CDR3 DNA. D genes are given only for firm matches. A row's size may be missing; if present it is once, few, many or a size class.

V: TRBV5-1
size: NA
D: TRBD2
length: 16
J: TRBJ2-3
CDR3: CASSLVAGGPTDTQYF
DNA: TGCGCCAGCAGCTTGGTAGCGGGGGGGCCCACAGATACGCAGTATTTT

V: TRBV4-3
size: many
D: NA
length: 15
J: TRBJ1-6
CDR3: CASSQVRGYNSPLHF
DNA: TGCGCCAGCAGCCAAGTTAGGGGGTATAATTCACCCCTCCACTTT

V: TRBV15
size: many
D: NA
length: 15
J: TRBJ1-4
CDR3: CATSRDLGWDEKLFF
DNA: TGTGCCACCAGCAGAGATCTGGGGTGGGATGAAAAACTGTTTTTT

V: TRBV7-9
size: few
D: NA
length: 16
J: TRBJ2-2
CDR3: CASRPRPGENTGELFF
DNA: TGTGCCAGCAGGCCACGTCCTGGGGAGAACACCGGGGAGCTGTTTTTT

V: TRBV2
size: few
D: NA
length: 10
J: TRBJ1-2
CDR3: CASRDDGYTF
DNA: TGTGCCAGCAGGGATGACGGCTACACCTTC

V: TRBV18
size: few
D: NA
length: 14
J: TRBJ2-1
CDR3: CASSPGYVRNEQFF
DNA: TGTGCCAGCTCACCAGGGTACGTTCGCAATGAGCAGTTCTTC

V: TRBV20-1
size: few
D: TRBD1
length: 14
J: TRBJ1-2
CDR3: CSASVGTALYGYTF
DNA: TGCAGTGCTAGTGTCGGGACAGCACTTTATGGCTACACCTTC

V: TRBV7-2
size: few
D: NA
length: 15
J: TRBJ2-4
CDR3: CASTVVAGAGNIQYF
DNA: TGTGCCAGCACCGTAGTTGCGGGTGCGGGAAACATTCAGTACTTC

V: TRBV19
size: NA
D: NA
length: 15
J: TRBJ2-1
CDR3: CASSFAELVYNEQFF
DNA: TGTGCCAGTAGTTTTGCGGAACTCGTCTACAATGAGCAGTTCTTC

V: TRBV5-1
size: NA
D: NA
length: 14
J: TRBJ1-2
CDR3: CASSLGRVDYGYTF
DNA: TGCGCCAGCAGCTTGGGCAGGGTGGACTATGGCTACACCTTC

V: TRBV5-1
size: few
D: TRBD2
length: 17
J: TRBJ2-5
CDR3: CASSSGLAGGLGETQYF
DNA: TGCGCCAGCAGCTCGGGACTAGCGGGGGGCCTGGGTGAGACCCAGTACTTC

V: TRBV4-3
size: few
D: NA
length: 14
J: TRBJ2-3
CDR3: CASSQDFEADTQYF
DNA: TGCGCCAGCAGCCAAGATTTTGAGGCAGATACGCAGTATTTT

V: TRBV10-3
size: NA
D: NA
length: 13
J: TRBJ2-1
CDR3: CAISNSSYNEQFF
DNA: TGTGCCATCAGCAATTCCTCGTACAATGAGCAGTTCTTC

V: TRBV4-3
size: few
D: NA
length: 22
J: TRBJ2-1
CDR3: CASSQDQPAIQGHREAYNEQFF
DNA: TGCGCCAGCAGCCAAGACCAGCCAGCCATCCAGGGACACCGGGAAGCTTACAATGAGCAGTTCTTC

V: TRBV3-1
size: few
D: NA
length: 15
J: TRBJ1-2
CDR3: CASSQGGTANYGYTF
DNA: TGTGCCAGCAGCCAAGGGGGCACAGCTAACTATGGCTACACCTTC

V: TRBV7-2
size: NA
D: TRBD1
length: 14
J: TRBJ1-2
CDR3: CASSQRQGPSGYTF
DNA: TGTGCCAGCAGCCAGAGACAGGGACCGAGTGGCTACACCTTC

V: TRBV18
size: few
D: NA
length: 18
J: TRBJ2-2
CDR3: CASSPPYSSSRNTGELFF
DNA: TGTGCCAGCTCACCACCGTACTCTTCTTCCAGAAACACCGGGGAGCTGTTTTTT

V: TRBV2
size: NA
D: TRBD1
length: 12
J: TRBJ2-5
CDR3: CASGQGQETQYF
DNA: TGTGCCAGCGGACAGGGGCAAGAGACCCAGTACTTC

V: TRBV11-2
size: few
D: TRBD2
length: 16
J: TRBJ2-3
CDR3: CASSRPASGGRNTQYF
DNA: TGTGCCAGCAGCCGCCCGGCTAGCGGGGGGCGAAATACGCAGTATTTT

V: TRBV5-1
size: NA
D: NA
length: 15
J: TRBJ1-1
CDR3: CASSLSGDVNTEAFF
DNA: TGCGCCAGCAGCTTGAGTGGGGATGTGAACACTGAAGCTTTCTTT

V: TRBV4-2
size: few
D: NA
length: 16
J: TRBJ1-2
CDR3: CASSQVSPEGPYGYTF
DNA: TGTGCCAGCAGCCAAGTCTCACCGGAGGGGCCCTATGGCTACACCTTC

V: TRBV11-1
size: NA
D: NA
length: 15
J: TRBJ1-1
CDR3: CASSSGQGSGTEAFF
DNA: TGTGCCAGCAGCTCGGGGCAGGGGAGCGGCACTGAAGCTTTCTTT

V: TRBV5-5
size: NA
D: TRBD2
length: 15
J: TRBJ2-3
CDR3: CASSRGTSSVDTQYF
DNA: TGTGCCAGCAGCCGGGGGACTAGCAGTGTCGATACGCAGTATTTT

V: TRBV20-1
size: few
D: TRBD2
length: 13
J: TRBJ2-5
CDR3: CSAKRGGRETQYF
DNA: TGCAGTGCTAAGCGGGGGGGCCGAGAGACCCAGTACTTC

V: TRBV28
size: NA
D: NA
length: 15
J: TRBJ2-1
CDR3: CASSLMRAGGPQQFF
DNA: TGTGCCAGCAGTTTAATGAGGGCCGGGGGGCCTCAGCAGTTCTTC

V: TRBV4-1
size: few
D: NA
length: 15
J: TRBJ1-5
CDR3: CASSRSTGRDQPQHF
DNA: TGCGCCAGCAGCCGGTCGACCGGCCGTGATCAGCCCCAGCATTTT

V: TRBV25-1
size: few
D: NA
length: 13
J: TRBJ1-1
CDR3: CASTGTTNTEAFF
DNA: TGTGCCAGCACCGGGACAACAAACACTGAAGCTTTCTTT

V: TRBV12-3/TRBV12-4
size: NA
D: NA
length: 17
J: TRBJ1-4
CDR3: CASSLGQGRATNEKLFF
DNA: TGTGCCAGCAGTTTAGGGCAGGGGAGGGCAACTAATGAAAAACTGTTTTTT

V: TRBV9
size: few
D: TRBD1
length: 15
J: TRBJ2-5
CDR3: CASSPRDRGSETQYF
DNA: TGTGCCAGCAGCCCCCGGGACAGGGGGTCGGAGACCCAGTACTTC

V: TRBV20-1
size: few
D: NA
length: 13
J: TRBJ2-3
CDR3: CNARDMNTDTQYF
DNA: TGCAATGCTAGAGACATGAACACAGATACGCAGTATTTT

V: TRBV3-1
size: few
D: NA
length: 13
J: TRBJ1-2
CDR3: CASSHRPSGGYTF
DNA: TGTGCCAGCAGCCACAGGCCTAGTGGTGGCTACACCTTC

V: TRBV7-6
size: NA
D: NA
length: 13
J: TRBJ2-7
CDR3: CASSDDGRYEQYF
DNA: TGTGCCAGCAGCGATGACGGCCGCTACGAGCAGTACTTC

V: TRBV12-3/TRBV12-4
size: many
D: TRBD1
length: 13
J: TRBJ2-5
CDR3: CASSMDREETQYF
DNA: TGTGCCAGCAGTATGGACAGGGAAGAGACCCAGTACTTC

V: TRBV4-1
size: many
D: TRBD1
length: 15
J: TRBJ2-2
CDR3: CASSQPGQGSGELFF
DNA: TGCGCCAGCAGCCAACCGGGACAGGGCTCCGGGGAGCTGTTTTTT

V: TRBV6-6
size: few
D: NA
length: 11
J: TRBJ1-2
CDR3: CASSLRASYTF
DNA: TGTGCCAGCAGTCTCAGGGCCAGCTACACCTTC

V: TRBV12-3/TRBV12-4
size: NA
D: TRBD1
length: 14
J: TRBJ1-2
CDR3: CASREDRTNYGYTF
DNA: TGTGCCAGCAGAGAGGACAGGACTAACTATGGCTACACCTTC

V: TRBV5-6
size: NA
D: TRBD2
length: 15
J: TRBJ2-3
CDR3: CASSLIGGELNTQYF
DNA: TGTGCCAGCAGCTTGATCGGGGGGGAGCTTAATACGCAGTATTTT

V: TRBV9
size: few
D: NA
length: 16
J: TRBJ1-3
CDR3: CASSVRGDPSGNTIYF
DNA: TGTGCCAGCAGCGTACGTGGGGACCCCTCTGGAAACACCATATATTTT

V: TRBV5-4
size: few
D: NA
length: 13
J: TRBJ1-1
CDR3: CASSLPMDTEAFF
DNA: TGTGCCAGCAGCTTACCCATGGACACTGAAGCTTTCTTT

V: TRBV29-1
size: many
D: NA
length: 14
J: TRBJ2-2
CDR3: CSVTWDANTGELFF
DNA: TGCAGCGTCACGTGGGACGCGAACACCGGGGAGCTGTTTTTT

V: TRBV2
size: few
D: NA
length: 13
J: TRBJ1-1
CDR3: CASYLTANTEAFF
DNA: TGTGCCAGCTACCTAACAGCGAACACTGAAGCTTTCTTT

V: TRBV6-2/TRBV6-3
size: few
D: NA
length: 14
J: TRBJ1-2
CDR3: CASSYGHLNYGYTF
DNA: TGTGCCAGCAGTTACGGGCATTTAAACTATGGCTACACCTTC

V: TRBV6-5
size: few
D: TRBD1
length: 12
J: TRBJ1-2
CDR3: CASSYGQGRVTF
DNA: TGTGCCAGCAGTTACGGACAGGGCCGTGTGACCTTC

V: TRBV6-6
size: many
D: NA
length: 16
J: TRBJ1-6
CDR3: CASSDGYRDSNSPLHF
DNA: TGTGCCAGCAGCGACGGATACCGGGACTCAAATTCACCCCTCCACTTT

V: TRBV12-3/TRBV12-4
size: few
D: TRBD1
length: 15
J: TRBJ1-3
CDR3: CASSSDRASGNTIYF
DNA: TGTGCCAGCAGCTCCGACAGGGCCTCTGGAAACACCATATATTTT

V: TRBV6-6
size: NA
D: TRBD1
length: 16
J: TRBJ1-2
CDR3: CASRSDRHVYSIGYTF
DNA: TGTGCCAGCAGGTCGGACAGGCACGTATACTCCATTGGCTACACCTTC

V: TRBV7-2
size: few
D: TRBD2
length: 15
J: TRBJ2-5
CDR3: CASSLPGGMEETQYF
DNA: TGTGCCAGCAGCTTACCGGGGGGGATGGAAGAGACCCAGTACTTC

V: TRBV7-9
size: NA
D: NA
length: 14
J: TRBJ2-5
CDR3: CASSLWGEEETQYF
DNA: TGTGCCAGCAGCTTATGGGGGGAAGAAGAGACCCAGTACTTC

V: TRBV7-6
size: NA
D: TRBD2
length: 15
J: TRBJ2-1
CDR3: CASSQGLASTNEQFF
DNA: TGTGCCAGCAGCCAGGGACTAGCGAGTACCAATGAGCAGTTCTTC

V: TRBV28
size: NA
D: NA
length: 15
J: TRBJ2-5
CDR3: CASSGRGAAQETQYF
DNA: TGTGCCAGCAGTGGGCGAGGGGCAGCTCAAGAGACCCAGTACTTC

V: TRBV12-3/TRBV12-4
size: many
D: NA
length: 12
J: TRBJ2-5
CDR3: CASLRGGETQYF
DNA: TGTGCCAGCCTCAGGGGAGGAGAGACCCAGTACTTC

V: TRBV10-3
size: many
D: NA
length: 14
J: TRBJ2-5
CDR3: CAISDPRRGETQYF
DNA: TGTGCCATCAGTGACCCCCGGCGAGGAGAGACCCAGTACTTC

V: TRBV4-1
size: few
D: TRBD1
length: 15
J: TRBJ1-5
CDR3: CASSPGQGENQPQHF
DNA: TGCGCCAGCAGCCCTGGACAGGGAGAAAATCAGCCCCAGCATTTT

V: TRBV5-1
size: few
D: NA
length: 15
J: TRBJ2-3
CDR3: CASSWATSEMDTQYF
DNA: TGCGCCAGCAGCTGGGCCACCTCGGAGATGGATACGCAGTATTTT

V: TRBV18
size: NA
D: NA
length: 15
J: TRBJ1-1
CDR3: CASSPRQTVNTEAFF
DNA: TGTGCCAGCTCACCACGACAGACAGTGAACACTGAAGCTTTCTTT